The T cell receptor beta chain described here comes from a study of blood T cells in healthy people across ages. Study context: Capture by template switching was about one barcoded beta molecule per two T cells.

The CDR3 has 11 residues. Germline V lookup: CDR1 SNHLY, CDR2 FYNNEI. V dropped 4 bases and J dropped 15 bases, with 13 bases sitting between them. PBMCs, at least 6 million per sample, were isolated. With regard to this clonotype: Its antigen is currently unknown.

Study results and caveats: For the donors, CMV status was unknown and possibly confounded expanded clonotype changes.

The second PCR ran about 6 to 12 cycles with a sample-barcoded 5' primer and J-beta primers. Each CDR3 protein gets one entry after TCRdb re-called the 5' RACE reads with MiXCR. This sample carries about 1.5 million distinct CDR3 sequences, about 42% of them seen once, and the ten largest clones take about 3.8%. Sequencing was done on a sample of blood. This clonotype was sampled from a woman under 30 in good health. V usage is TRBV2 and J usage is TRBJ2-1; no definite D call. The DNA for the CDR3 is TGTGCCAGCAGTGCCTCGGGCTTTACGTTCTTC. It encodes CASSASGFTFF. The full variable domain, its missing parts supplied by reference TRBV2 and TRBJ2-1, is EPEVTQTPSHQVTQMGQEVILRCVPISNHLYFYWYRQILGQKVEFLVSFYNNEISEKSEIFDDQFSVERPDGSNFTLKIRSTKLEDSAMYFCASSASGFTFFGPGTRLTVL.